This T cell receptor beta chain was captured by sequencing in a study of cytomegalovirus exposure and HLA in healthy donors. Study observations and caveats: The number of N-insertions in an Asian-associated ancestry cluster was reportedly below the roughly 620-donor mean in a later analysis. Later analysis showed most CMV-associated TCR beta chains appearing HLA-restricted. An analysis that was carried out later associated 15,000 to 20,000 TCR beta sequences with HLA alleles at 0.05 false discovery rate.

CDR1 is SGHDT, CDR2 YYEEEE, per germline. The CDR3 covers 15 residues. Trimming took off 4 bases at V and 8 bases at J, with 21 bases between the two ends. PCR was performed using 60 Vbeta and 13 Jbeta primers. Repertoires were generated with immunoSEQ multiplex PCR, while TCRdb's copy carries only in-frame clones and drops some. This table holds approximately 200,000 clones, roughly 77% found once. Donors were ostensibly healthy at sampling, although undocumented immune exposures were probable. On this clone: What it binds is unknown. Within the sample, other DNA sequences also encode this same CDR3.

The chain recombines TRBV5-6 with TRBJ1-2; a possible D gene is TRBD1 (5 bases). Sequencing used PBMCs. The origin of this receptor is a woman aged 25 to 39 in good health and CMV-seropositive. The CDR3 DNA reads as TGTGCCAGCAGCGGAGGACTGAACTTGGGGGGAGGCTACACCTTC. Translation: CASSGGLNLGGGYTF.